Below, one T cell receptor beta chain is given with its context. The antigen remains unidentified. Sequencing was performed with immunoSEQ multiplex PCR; in TCRdb, only in-frame clones are kept and a portion is missing. The table shows roughly 150,000 clones, with about 90% occurring only once. This specimen belongs to a study of T cell responses to AZD1222 COVID-19 vaccine. This CDR3 contains 14 residues. With 9 bases removed from V and 4 bases from J, the gap between germline ends came to 15 bases. In germline, CDR1 is KGHDR, CDR2 SFDVKD. Pooled samples include second doses given at about 4 or 12 weeks. General study findings and limits: The CD4 TCRs associated with vaccination extended across spike and predominated at 160-218 and 743-854. A mostly white British donor set with more females was recruited, and clonal diversity was possibly underestimated. Repertoires were sampled only after the peak T cell response.

The V call is TRBV24-1, the J call TRBJ1-5; perhaps TRBD1 as D (5 bases). Sequencing used peripheral blood, obtained 28 days after the second AZD1222 dose. The sequence was obtained from an adult who received the AZD1222 COVID-19 vaccine. The CDR3 region is CATGRDGGNQPQHF. In DNA form, the CDR3 reads TGTGCCACCGGCCGGGACGGAGGGAATCAGCCCCAGCATTTT.